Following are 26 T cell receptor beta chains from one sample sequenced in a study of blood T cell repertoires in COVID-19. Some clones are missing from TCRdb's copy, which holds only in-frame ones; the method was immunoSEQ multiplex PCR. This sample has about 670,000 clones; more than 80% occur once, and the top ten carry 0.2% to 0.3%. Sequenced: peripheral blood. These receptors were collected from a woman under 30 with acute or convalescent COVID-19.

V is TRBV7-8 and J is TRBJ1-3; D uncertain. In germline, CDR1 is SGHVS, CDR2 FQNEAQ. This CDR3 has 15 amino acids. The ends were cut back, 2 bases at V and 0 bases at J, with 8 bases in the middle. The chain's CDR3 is CASSLTLDSGNTIYF. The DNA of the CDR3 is TGTGCCAGCAGCTTAACGTTAGACTCTGGAAACACCATATATTTT.

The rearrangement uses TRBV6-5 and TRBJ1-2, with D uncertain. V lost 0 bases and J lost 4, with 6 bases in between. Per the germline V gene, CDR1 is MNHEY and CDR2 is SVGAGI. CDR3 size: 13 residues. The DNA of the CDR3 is TGTGCCAGCAGTTACTCGAGGTCCTATGGCTACACCTTC. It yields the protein CASSYSRSYGYTF.

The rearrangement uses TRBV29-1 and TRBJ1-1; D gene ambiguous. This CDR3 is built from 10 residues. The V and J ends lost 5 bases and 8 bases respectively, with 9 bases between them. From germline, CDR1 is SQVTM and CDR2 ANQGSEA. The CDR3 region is CSVLSREAFF. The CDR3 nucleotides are TGCAGCGTTCTTTCCCGGGAAGCTTTCTTT.

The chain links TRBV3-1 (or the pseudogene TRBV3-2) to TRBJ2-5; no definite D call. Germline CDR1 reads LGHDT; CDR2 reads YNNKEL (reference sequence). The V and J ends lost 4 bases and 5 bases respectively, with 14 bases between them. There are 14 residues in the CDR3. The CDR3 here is CASSPLPLSETQYF. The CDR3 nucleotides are TGTGCCAGCAGCCCCCTTCCCCTATCGGAGACCCAGTACTTC.

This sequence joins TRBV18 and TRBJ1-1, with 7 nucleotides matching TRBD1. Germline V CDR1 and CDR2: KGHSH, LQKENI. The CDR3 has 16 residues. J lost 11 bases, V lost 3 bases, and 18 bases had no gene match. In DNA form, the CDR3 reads TGTGCCAGCTCACCTCGAAGAGGGGGCGAGGGGACCGGGGCTTTCTTT. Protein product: CASSPRRGGEGTGAFF. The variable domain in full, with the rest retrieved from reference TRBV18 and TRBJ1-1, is NAGVMQNPRHLVRRRGQEARLRCSPMKGHSHVYWYRQLPEEGLKFMVYLQKENIIDESGMPKERFSAEFPKEGPSILRIQQVVRGDSAAYFCASSPRRGGEGTGAFFGQGTRLTVV.

The CDR3 DNA is TGTGCCAGCAGTTACGGGCCCAATCAGCCCCAGCATTTT. Translation gives CASSYGPNQPQHF. The V gene is TRBV6-5, the J gene TRBJ1-5; the D is unclear. The CDR3 has 13 amino acids. Germline CDR1 and CDR2: MNHEY and SVGAGI. V was cut by 2 bases and J by 3 bases, with 5 bases left in between.

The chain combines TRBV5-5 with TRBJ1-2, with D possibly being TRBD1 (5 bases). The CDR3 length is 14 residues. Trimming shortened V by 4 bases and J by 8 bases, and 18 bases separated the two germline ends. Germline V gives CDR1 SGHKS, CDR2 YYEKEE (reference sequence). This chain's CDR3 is CASSPARAELGYTF. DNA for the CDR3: TGTGCCAGCAGCCCTGCCAGGGCCGAGTTAGGCTACACCTTC.

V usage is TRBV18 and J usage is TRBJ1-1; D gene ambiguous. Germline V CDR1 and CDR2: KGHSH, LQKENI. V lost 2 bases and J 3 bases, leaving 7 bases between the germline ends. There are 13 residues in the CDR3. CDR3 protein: CASSPWRDTEAFF. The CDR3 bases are TGTGCCAGCTCACCATGGAGGGACACTGAAGCTTTCTTT. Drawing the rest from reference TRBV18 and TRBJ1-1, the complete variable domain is NAGVMQNPRHLVRRRGQEARLRCSPMKGHSHVYWYRQLPEEGLKFMVYLQKENIIDESGMPKERFSAEFPKEGPSILRIQQVVRGDSAAYFCASSPWRDTEAFFGQGTRLTVV.

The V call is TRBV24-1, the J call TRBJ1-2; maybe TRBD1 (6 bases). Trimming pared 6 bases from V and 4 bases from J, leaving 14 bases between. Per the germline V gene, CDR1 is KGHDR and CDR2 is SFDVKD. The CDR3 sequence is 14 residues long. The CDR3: CATSSRDNVYGYTF. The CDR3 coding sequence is TGTGCCACCAGTTCAAGGGACAATGTCTATGGCTACACCTTC.

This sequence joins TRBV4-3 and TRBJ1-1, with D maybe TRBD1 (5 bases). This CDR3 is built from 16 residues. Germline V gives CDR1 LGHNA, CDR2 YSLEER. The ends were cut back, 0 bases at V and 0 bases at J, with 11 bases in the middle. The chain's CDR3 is CASSQDSGHMNTEAFF. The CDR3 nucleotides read TGCGCCAGCAGCCAAGATAGCGGACACATGAACACTGAAGCTTTCTTT.

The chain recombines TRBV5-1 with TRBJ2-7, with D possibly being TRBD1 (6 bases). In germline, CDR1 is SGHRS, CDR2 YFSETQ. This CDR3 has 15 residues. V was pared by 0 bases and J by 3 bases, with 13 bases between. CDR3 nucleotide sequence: TGCGCCAGCAGCTTGGAACAGGGAGTATACTACGAGCAGTACTTC. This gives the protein CASSLEQGVYYEQYF.

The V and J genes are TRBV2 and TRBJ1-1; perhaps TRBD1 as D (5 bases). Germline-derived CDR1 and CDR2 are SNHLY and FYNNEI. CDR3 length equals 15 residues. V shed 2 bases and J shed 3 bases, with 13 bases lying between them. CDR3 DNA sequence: TGTGCCAGCAGTGAAAGTTTGGCAGGGCACACTGAAGCTTTCTTT. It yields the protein CASSESLAGHTEAFF.

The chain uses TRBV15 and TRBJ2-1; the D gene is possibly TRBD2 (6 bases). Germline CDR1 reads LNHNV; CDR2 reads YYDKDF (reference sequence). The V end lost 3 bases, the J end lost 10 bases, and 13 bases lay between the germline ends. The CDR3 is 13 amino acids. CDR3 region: CATSSRGTGEQFF. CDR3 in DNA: TGTGCCACCAGCAGTCGAGGGACTGGCGAGCAGTTCTTC.

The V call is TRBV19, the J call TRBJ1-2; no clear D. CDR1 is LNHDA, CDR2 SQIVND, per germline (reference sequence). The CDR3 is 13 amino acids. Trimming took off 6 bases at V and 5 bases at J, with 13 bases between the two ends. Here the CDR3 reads CASREARLYGYTF. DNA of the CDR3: TGTGCCAGTAGGGAGGCGCGCCTTTATGGCTACACCTTC.

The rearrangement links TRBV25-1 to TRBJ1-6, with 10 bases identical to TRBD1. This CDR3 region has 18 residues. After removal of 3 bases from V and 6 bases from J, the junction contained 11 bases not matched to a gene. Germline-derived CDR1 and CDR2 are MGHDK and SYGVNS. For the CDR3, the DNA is TGTGCCAGCAGTGACAATTCACCGGGACAGGGGCCTAATTCACCCCTCCACTTT. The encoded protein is CASSDNSPGQGPNSPLHF.

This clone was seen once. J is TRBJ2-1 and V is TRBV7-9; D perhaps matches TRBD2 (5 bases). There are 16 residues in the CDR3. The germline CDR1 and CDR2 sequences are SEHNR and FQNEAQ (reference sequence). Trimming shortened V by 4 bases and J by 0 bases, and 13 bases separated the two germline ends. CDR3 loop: CASSSGVFGSYNEQFF. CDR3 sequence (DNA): TGTGCCAGCAGCTCCGGGGTATTCGGCTCCTACAATGAGCAGTTCTTC.

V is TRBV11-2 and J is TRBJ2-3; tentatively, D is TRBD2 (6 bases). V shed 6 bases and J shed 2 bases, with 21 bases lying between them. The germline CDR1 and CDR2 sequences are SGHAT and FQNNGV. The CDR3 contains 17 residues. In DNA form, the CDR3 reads TGTGCCAGCAGGTCTTTCAGGAGGACACTAGCCACAGATACGCAGTATTTT. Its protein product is CASRSFRRTLATDTQYF.

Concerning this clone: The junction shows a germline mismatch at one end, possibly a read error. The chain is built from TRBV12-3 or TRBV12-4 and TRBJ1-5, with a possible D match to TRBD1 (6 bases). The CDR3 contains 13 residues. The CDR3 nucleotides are TGTGCCAGCAGCCCAATCCGGGGGCGGGGGCGGGATTTT. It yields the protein CASSPIRGRGRDF.

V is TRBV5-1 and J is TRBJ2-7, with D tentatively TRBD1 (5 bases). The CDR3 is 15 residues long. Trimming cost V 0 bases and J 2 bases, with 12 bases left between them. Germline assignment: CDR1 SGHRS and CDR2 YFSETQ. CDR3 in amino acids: CASSLATGQTYEQYF. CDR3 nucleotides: TGCGCCAGCAGCTTGGCAACAGGACAAACCTACGAGCAGTACTTC.

CDR3 nucleotides: TGTGCCAGCAGCTTAGAGCCGAACACTGAAGCTTTCTTT. Residues: CASSLEPNTEAFF. The rearrangement joins TRBV7-3 to TRBJ1-1; the D is unclear. Deletions cut 2 bases from V and 1 base from J, with 5 bases between. This CDR3 comprises 13 residues. Germline lookup yields CDR1 SGHTA and CDR2 FQGTGA.

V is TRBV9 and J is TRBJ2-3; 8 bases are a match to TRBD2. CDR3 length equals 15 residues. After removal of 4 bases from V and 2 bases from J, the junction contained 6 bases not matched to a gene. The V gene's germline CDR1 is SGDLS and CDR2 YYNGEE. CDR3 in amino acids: CASSLAGSTTDTQYF. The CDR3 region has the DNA TGTGCCAGCAGCCTAGCGGGTTCTACCACAGATACGCAGTATTTT.

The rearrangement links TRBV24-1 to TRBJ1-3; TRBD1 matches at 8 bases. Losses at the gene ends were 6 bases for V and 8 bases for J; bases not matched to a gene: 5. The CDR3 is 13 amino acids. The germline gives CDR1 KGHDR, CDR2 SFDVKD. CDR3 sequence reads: CATSPQGVDTIYF. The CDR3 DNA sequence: TGTGCCACCAGTCCACAGGGGGTAGACACCATATATTTT.

The CDR3 DNA follows: TGTGCCAGCAGCTTACAGACATTTATGAACACTGAAGCTTTCTTT. Its translation: CASSLQTFMNTEAFF. The chain has TRBV11-2 and TRBJ1-1, with D uncertain. Germline CDR1 and CDR2: SGHAT and FQNNGV. The CDR3 has 15 residues. Trimming left V 2 bases short and J 0 bases short, with 10 bases between.

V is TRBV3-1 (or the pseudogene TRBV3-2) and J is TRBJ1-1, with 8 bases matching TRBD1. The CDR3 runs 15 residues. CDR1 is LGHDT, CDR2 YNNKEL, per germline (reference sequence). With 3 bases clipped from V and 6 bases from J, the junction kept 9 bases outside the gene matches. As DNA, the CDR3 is TGTGCCAGCAGCCACGGACCCGACAGGGGTGCTGAAGCTTTCTTT. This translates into CASSHGPDRGAEAFF.

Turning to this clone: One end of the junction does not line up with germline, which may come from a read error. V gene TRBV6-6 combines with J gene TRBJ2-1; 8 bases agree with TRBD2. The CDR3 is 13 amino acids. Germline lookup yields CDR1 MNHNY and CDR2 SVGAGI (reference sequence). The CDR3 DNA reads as TGTGCCGGCAGGAACGGGGGGGCAAGTGAGCAGTTCTTC. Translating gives CAGRNGGASEQFF.

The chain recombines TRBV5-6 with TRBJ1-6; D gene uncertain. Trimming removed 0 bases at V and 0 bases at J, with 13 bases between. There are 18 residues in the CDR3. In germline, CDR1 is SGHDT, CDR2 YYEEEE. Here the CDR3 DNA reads TGTGCCAGCAGCTTGGATGTCACAAAACACTCCTATAATTCACCCCTCCACTTT. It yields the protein CASSLDVTKHSYNSPLHF.